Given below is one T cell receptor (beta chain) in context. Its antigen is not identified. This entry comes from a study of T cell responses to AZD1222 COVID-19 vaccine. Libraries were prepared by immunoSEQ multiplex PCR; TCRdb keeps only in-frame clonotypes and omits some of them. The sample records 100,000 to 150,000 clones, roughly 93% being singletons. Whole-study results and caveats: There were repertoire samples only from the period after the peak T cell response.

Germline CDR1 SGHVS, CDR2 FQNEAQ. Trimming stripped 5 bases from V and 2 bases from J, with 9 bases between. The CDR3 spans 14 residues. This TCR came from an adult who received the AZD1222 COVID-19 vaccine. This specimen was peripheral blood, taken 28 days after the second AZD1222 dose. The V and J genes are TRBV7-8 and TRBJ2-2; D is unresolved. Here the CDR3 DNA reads TGTGCCAGCAGCCGCACAGTCAACACCGGGGAGCTGTTTTTT. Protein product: CASSRTVNTGELFF.